This entry lists 10 T cell receptor beta chains sequenced from one sample in a study of blood T cell repertoires in COVID-19. The data were produced by immunoSEQ multiplex PCR, yet TCRdb's version contains in-frame clones alone and is incomplete. The sample contains around 140,000 clones, about 80% of which appear only once. Sequencing used peripheral blood. These receptors all stem from a woman between 55 and 75 years old with acute or convalescent COVID-19.

The chain links TRBV28 to TRBJ2-1; no clear D. CDR3 length: 15 residues. CDR1 and CDR2 (germline): MDHEN, SYDVKM. The ends were cut back, 1 base at V and 4 bases at J, with 11 bases in the middle. The CDR3 here is CASSLSRARYNEQFF. CDR3 DNA sequence: TGTGCCAGCAGTTTATCTCGTGCCAGATACAATGAGCAGTTCTTC. Supplemented by reference TRBV28 and TRBJ2-1, the full variable domain reads DVKVTQSSRYLVKRTGEKVFLECVQDMDHENMFWYRQDPGLGLRLIYFSYDVKMKEKGDIPEGYSVSREKKERFSLILESASTNQTSMYLCASSLSRARYNEQFFGPGTRLTVL.

The J gene is TRBJ2-7, the V gene TRBV28; the match to TRBD1 covers 8 bases. CDR3 length equals 15 residues. The V segment lost 6 bases and the J segment 6 bases; nucleotides outside the gene matches: 13. The germline V gene encodes CDR1 MDHEN and CDR2 SYDVKM. CDR3 sequence (DNA): TGTGCCAGCAGGCGTGGACAGGGCTCTTGGGGCGAGCAGTACTTC. It encodes CASRRGQGSWGEQYF.

The chain combines TRBV5-4 with TRBJ2-3; 8 nucleotides line up with TRBD2. Germline loops: CDR1 SGHNT, CDR2 YYREEE (reference sequence). This CDR3 is 15 amino acids long. With 0 bases clipped from V and 5 bases from J, the junction kept 5 bases outside the gene matches. The CDR3: CASSLDWLAGDTQYF. CDR3 DNA: TGTGCCAGCAGCTTGGATTGGCTAGCGGGAGATACGCAGTATTTT. The variable domain in full, with the rest retrieved from reference TRBV5-4 and TRBJ2-3, is ETGVTQSPTHLIKTRGQQVTLRCSSQSGHNTVSWYQQALGQGPQFIFQYYREEENGRGNFPPRFSGLQFPNYSSELNVNALELDDSALYLCASSLDWLAGDTQYFGPGTRLTVL.

In its sample, this clone was seen once. This chain joins TRBV5-1 and TRBJ1-4, with D maybe TRBD1 (5 bases). The CDR3 contains 15 residues. V was pared by 1 base and J by 4 bases, with 11 bases between. CDR1 is SGHRS, CDR2 YFSETQ, per germline. Here the CDR3 DNA reads TGCGCCAGCAGCTTGAGGAGGGACTATAATGAAAAACTGTTTTTT. Translation gives CASSLRRDYNEKLFF.

The chain couples TRBV10-2 to TRBJ1-2; no firm D call. The ends were cut back, 3 bases at V and 8 bases at J, with 10 bases in the middle. Per the germline V gene, CDR1 is WSHSY and CDR2 is SAAADI. The CDR3 is 12 residues long. The CDR3 sequence is CASSESGWGYTF. CDR3 coding DNA: TGCGCCAGCAGTGAATCGGGTTGGGGCTACACCTTC.

The genes are TRBV19 and TRBJ2-1; 8 bases are a match to TRBD2. Looked up from germline, CDR1 is LNHDA and CDR2 is SQIVND (reference sequence). The CDR3 consists of 14 residues. The CDR3 spells CASIGTRTYNEQFF. CDR3 nucleotides: TGTGCATCGATCGGGACTAGGACTTACAATGAGCAGTTCTTC. Full variable domain (missing parts from reference TRBV19 and TRBJ2-1): DGGITQSPKYLFRKEGQNVTLSCEQNLNHDAMYWYRQDPGQGLRLIYYSQIVNDFQKGDIAEGYSVSREKKESFPLTVTSAQKNPTAFYLCASIGTRTYNEQFFGPGTRLTVL.

The rearrangement links TRBV24-1 to TRBJ2-1, with TRBD1 matching 10 bases. In germline, CDR1 is KGHDR, CDR2 SFDVKD. V shed 4 bases and J 2 bases; nucleotides not matched to a gene: 4. The CDR3 is 16 amino acids. CDR3: CATSDSGQGAYNEQFF. CDR3 sequence (DNA): TGTGCCACCAGTGACAGCGGACAGGGGGCCTACAATGAGCAGTTCTTC.

The V and J genes are TRBV7-9 and TRBJ1-2; 10 positions match TRBD1. The CDR3 runs 15 residues. The V and J ends lost 1 base and 5 bases, in that order; junction bases with no gene match: 4. Germline-derived CDR1 and CDR2 are SEHNR and FQNEAQ (reference sequence). CDR3 sequence (DNA): TGTGCCAGCAGCTTAGTGTGGGACAGGGGATATGGCTACACCTTC. It translates to CASSLVWDRGYGYTF.

V usage is TRBV7-8 and J usage is TRBJ1-2; D gene ambiguous. Germline loops: CDR1 SGHVS, CDR2 FQNEAQ. The V gene lost 5 bases and the J gene lost 4 bases, with 11 bases spanning the gap. The CDR3 consists of 13 residues. CDR3 protein: CASSKGEFYGYTF. CDR3 coding DNA: TGTGCCAGCAGCAAAGGAGAGTTCTATGGCTACACCTTC. The full variable domain, completed using reference TRBV7-8 and TRBJ1-2, is GAGVSQSPRYKVAKRGQDVALRCDPISGHVSLFWYQQALGQGPEFLTYFQNEAQLDKSGLPSDRFFAERPEGSVSTLKIQRTQQEDSAVYLCASSKGEFYGYTFGSGTRLTVV.

This chain joins TRBV7-9 and TRBJ2-1; 9 nucleotides match TRBD1. The CDR3 extends over 16 amino acids. Germline V gene lookup returns CDR1 SEHNR and CDR2 FQNEAQ (reference sequence). J gave up 4 bases and V 5 bases, and 9 bases lay outside the gene matches. The CDR3: CASSPRTGVTYNEQFF. DNA of the CDR3: TGTGCCAGCAGCCCCCGGACAGGGGTCACTTACAATGAGCAGTTCTTC.